This passage covers 6 T cell receptor beta chains from one sample sequenced in a study of Graves' ophthalmopathy and Graves' hyperthyroidism. CDR3 regions of TCR beta were amplified from RNA transcripts. Amplification began with first-round RT-PCR using HTBI primers, then second-round multiplex PCR was performed. TCRdb processed the multiplex PCR reads anew with MiXCR; each CDR3 protein has one entry. This sample has over a million distinct CDR3 sequences, with 35% to 40% found just once. Sequencing was performed on peripheral blood or thyroid tissue (not recorded which). The receptors were sampled from an adult man with Graves' hyperthyroidism.

Many counts were recorded for this clonotype. The V call is TRBV25-1, the J call TRBJ1-3; D gene unclear. The CDR3 is 13 amino acids. In germline, CDR1 is MGHDK, CDR2 SYGVNS. Trimming cost V 4 bases and J 2 bases, with 6 bases left between them. The CDR3: CASSAVAGNTIYF. In DNA form, the CDR3 reads TGTGCCAGCAGTGCGGTGGCTGGAAACACCATATATTTT. The whole variable domain, filled in from reference TRBV25-1 and TRBJ1-3, reads EADIYQTPRYLVIGTGKKITLECSQTMGHDKMYWYQQDPGMELHLIHYSYGVNSTEKGDLSSESTVSRIRTEHFPLTLESARPSHTSQYLCASSAVAGNTIYFGEGSWLTVV.

The rearrangement links TRBV7-9 to TRBJ2-7; D call uncertain. V lost 5 bases, J lost 2 bases, and 13 bases lay in between. The germline CDR1 and CDR2 sequences are SEHNR and FQNEAQ (reference sequence). The CDR3 loop spans 14 amino acids. CDR3: CASSHLVGTYEQYF. The CDR3 DNA is TGTGCCAGCAGCCACTTGGTTGGGACCTACGAGCAGTACTTC.

The CDR3 is CASSWDPRTLYEQYF. Written as DNA, the CDR3 is TGTGCCAGCAGCTGGGACCCCAGAACCCTCTACGAGCAGTACTTC. The chain carries TRBV7-9 and TRBJ2-7; D possibly uses TRBD1 or TRBD2 (5 bases each). CDR3 length: 15 amino acids. Trimming stripped 4 bases from V and 3 bases from J, with 16 bases between. Per germline, CDR1 SEHNR and CDR2 FQNEAQ (reference sequence).

This clonotype was recorded once. At one boundary the junction diverges from the germline segment, which might be a read error. The rearrangement uses TRBV9 and TRBJ2-2; D gene unclear. Germline loops: CDR1 SGDLS, CDR2 YYNGEE. This CDR3 contains 13 residues. CDR3 coding DNA: TGTGCCAGCAGCGTAACAGCCACCGAGGAGCTGTTTTTT. Its protein is CASSVTATEELFF.

The chain combines TRBV11-3 with TRBJ1-5, with a weak D call TRBD1 (6 bases). V was cut by 6 bases and J by 6 bases, with 15 bases left in between. Germline loops: CDR1 SGHNT, CDR2 YENEEA. CDR3 length equals 14 residues. Here the CDR3 reads CASRAGQRRQPQHF. Written as DNA, the CDR3 is TGTGCCAGCAGGGCCGGACAGCGGCGTCAGCCCCAGCATTTT.

This clonotype has ten or more counts. The chain joins TRBV19 to TRBJ1-2, with TRBD1 matching over 12 bases. Trimming took 3 bases from V and 8 from J; bases not matched to a gene: 13. This CDR3 is built from 17 residues. Germline CDR1 LNHDA, CDR2 SQIVND (reference sequence). The CDR3 sequence is CASSISGTGGAWDGYTF. The CDR3 nucleotides are TGTGCCAGTAGTATTTCCGGGACAGGGGGCGCATGGGACGGCTACACCTTC.